This TCR beta chain was recorded in a study of CD8 T cells in Susac syndrome. Random hexamers were used to reverse transcribe an amount of about 0.45 to 1 ug RNA. It was immunoSEQ multiplex PCR that amplified TCR beta CDR3 across 54 Vbeta and 13 Jbeta. One entry per CDR3 protein results from TCRdb running MiXCR on the immunoSEQ multiplex PCR reads. The sample carries 75,000 to 100,000 distinct CDR3 sequences, over 90% recorded once. V was trimmed by 2 bases and J by 0 bases, leaving 17 bases between them. CDR1 is SGHVS, CDR2 FNYEAQ, per germline. The CDR3 consists of 18 residues. The chain combines TRBV7-6 with TRBJ2-1, with a tentative D call TRBD2 (5 bases). This sequence originates from a human donor in good health. The specimen sequenced was CD8+ T cells from PBMCs. The CDR3 is CASSLWGRAESSYNEQFF. In DNA form, the CDR3 reads TGTGCCAGCAGCTTATGGGGAAGAGCGGAAAGCTCCTACAATGAGCAGTTCTTC.